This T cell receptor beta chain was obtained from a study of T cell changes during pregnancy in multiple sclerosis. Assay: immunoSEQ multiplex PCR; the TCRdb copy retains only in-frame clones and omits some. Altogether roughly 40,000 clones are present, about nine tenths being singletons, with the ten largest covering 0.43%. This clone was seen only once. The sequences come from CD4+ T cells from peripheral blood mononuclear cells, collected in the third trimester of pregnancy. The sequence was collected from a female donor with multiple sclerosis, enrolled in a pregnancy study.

CDR3 in amino acids: CASSRGVGVSGANVLTF. The CDR3, as DNA: TGCGCCAGCAGCCGGGGGGTCGGGGTCTCTGGGGCCAACGTCCTGACTTTC. The chain joins TRBV5-1 to TRBJ2-6; 7 bases are a match to TRBD2. From germline, CDR1 is SGHRS and CDR2 YFSETQ. The CDR3 consists of 17 residues. Trimming removed 4 bases from V and 0 bases from J; junction bases left unmatched: 7.